The rows below give T cell receptor beta chains drawn from one sample of a study of T cells after yellow fever vaccination. MiXCR, applied by TCRdb to the 5' RACE reads, yields one record per CDR3 protein. The profile covers some 600,000 distinct CDR3 sequences, with 9% to 15% appearing a single time and approximately 15% taken by the ten largest. The sequenced sample was PBMCs, obtained on the day of the yellow fever booster vaccination. These receptors came from a man aged 25-45 years who received the YFV17D yellow fever vaccine. The CDR3 runs from the conserved cysteine through the conserved F or W. D genes are given only for firm matches. The size field is filled for only some rows; it gives once, few, many or a size class.

size	D	V	J	length	DNA	CDR3
many	.	TRBV5-1	TRBJ2-2	16	TGCGCCAGCAGCTTGGCCGGGGGCTTGAACACCGGGGAGCTGTTTTTT	CASSLAGGLNTGELFF
.	.	TRBV7-2	TRBJ2-3	16	TGTGCCAGCAGCGCCAGACGGGACGGGAGCTATAATACGCAGTATTTT	CASSARRDGSYNTQYF
few	.	TRBV30	TRBJ2-1	14	TGTGCCTGGAGTGTACGGCGGGGACACAATGAGCAGTTCTTC	CAWSVRRGHNEQFF
few	.	TRBV7-6	TRBJ2-7	13	TGTGCCAGCAGCTCATTCGGACTATCCGAGCAGTACTTC	CASSSFGLSEQYF
.	.	TRBV4-3	TRBJ1-6	15	TGCGCCAGCAGCCAAGAGGGGGGGTTAACGTCACCCCTCCACTTT	CASSQEGGLTSPLHF
.	.	TRBV7-9	TRBJ2-3	15	TGTGCCAGCAGCTTCGCGGGAATGGGCACAGATACGCAGTATTTT	CASSFAGMGTDTQYF
.	.	TRBV18	TRBJ1-3	11	TGTGCGGCAAGCTCTGGAAACACCATATATTTT	CAASSGNTIYF
.	.	TRBV12-3/TRBV12-4	TRBJ2-3	13	TGTGCCAGCTGCCGACTGGGCACAGATACGCAGTATTTT	CASCRLGTDTQYF
few	.	TRBV25-1	TRBJ1-1	13	TGTGCCAGCAGTTACCCGGGGGCTGGTGAAGCTTTCTTT	CASSYPGAGEAFF
few	.	TRBV29-1	TRBJ2-3	15	TGCAGCGTTGGAGGGACTGACACTAGCACAGATACGCAGTATTTT	CSVGGTDTSTDTQYF
few	.	TRBV30	TRBJ1-5	14	TGTGCCTGGAGTGAAGGTTATAGCAATCAGCCCCAGCATTTT	CAWSEGYSNQPQHF
.	TRBD2	TRBV5-4	TRBJ2-1	16	TGTGCCAGCAGCTCGCGGACTAGCGGATTATACAATGAGCAGTTCTTC	CASSSRTSGLYNEQFF
.	TRBD2	TRBV20-1	TRBJ2-7	16	TGCAGTGCTAGGCCTATAGCGGGGCATTCTCCCTACGAGCAGTACTTC	CSARPIAGHSPYEQYF
.	.	TRBV6-1	TRBJ2-7	13	TGTGCCAGCAGTCTCGGGACAACGAACGAGCAGTACTTC	CASSLGTTNEQYF
.	.	TRBV15	TRBJ1-5	14	TGTGCCACCAGCAGAGATTTAGGGGGACAGCCCCAGCATTTT	CATSRDLGGQPQHF
.	.	TRBV24-1	TRBJ1-1	13	TGTGCCACCAGGGACTCAATGAACACTGAAGCTTTCTTT	CATRDSMNTEAFF
.	TRBD2	TRBV5-1	TRBJ2-1	15	TGCGCCAGCAGCCTTGGACTAGCGGTGCGTGATGAGCAGTTCTTC	CASSLGLAVRDEQFF
.	.	TRBV7-2	TRBJ2-2	15	TGTGCCAGCTTACAGTCTTCGGGGATAGTCGGGGAGCTGTTTTTT	CASLQSSGIVGELFF
few	TRBD2	TRBV7-6	TRBJ2-2	15	TGTGCCAGCAGCTCCCCTAGCGGGAACACCGGGGAGCTGTTTTTT	CASSSPSGNTGELFF
.	.	TRBV5-1	TRBJ2-4	14	TGCGCCAGCAGCTTGGGACGGGCTCCGGACGAGTTGTACTTC	CASSLGRAPDELYF
.	TRBD1	TRBV6-5	TRBJ1-5	18	TGTGCCAGCAGTCACACACCCGGGACAGCCTATAGCAATCAGCCCCAGCATTTT	CASSHTPGTAYSNQPQHF
many	TRBD2	TRBV12-3/TRBV12-4	TRBJ2-1	15	TGTGCCAGCAGTGCTAGCGGGAGGTCCTACAATGAGCAGTTCTTC	CASSASGRSYNEQFF
few	TRBD1	TRBV25-1	TRBJ2-7	15	TGTGCCAGCAGTCCCGGAGACAGGGGAAGCTACGAGCAGTACTTC	CASSPGDRGSYEQYF
.	TRBD2	TRBV20-1	TRBJ2-5	15	TGCAGTGCTAGCCTCGCTAGCGGGAGGGCGGAGACCCAGTACTTC	CSASLASGRAETQYF
few	.	TRBV5-1	TRBJ2-1	15	TGCGCCAGCAGCTTGGAACCGGTTACAACCAATGAGCAGTTCTTC	CASSLEPVTTNEQFF
.	.	TRBV29-1	TRBJ2-2	15	TGCAGCGTTGAAGATGCCGCGACGAACACCGGGGAGCTGTTTTTT	CSVEDAATNTGELFF
once	.	TRBV20-1	TRBJ1-1	13	TGCAGTGCATGGCAGGGTACGAACACTGAAGCTTTCTTT	CSAWQGTNTEAFF